This TCR beta chain was captured in a study of blood T cell repertoires in COVID-19. Turning to the study itself: Samples representing acute and convalescent COVID-19 were sourced from the United States, Italy and Spain.

Measured with immunoSEQ multiplex PCR; TCRdb has only the in-frame clones, and not every one. The sample lists roughly 250,000 clones, approximately 84% occurring once. Germline trimming cut 4 bases from V and 5 bases from J; bases unmatched to any gene: 14. This CDR3 spans 17 amino acids. Germline CDR1 MDHEN, CDR2 SYDVKM. Specimen: peripheral blood. V and J are TRBV28 and TRBJ2-7; TRBD2 matches at 10 bases. This TCR derives from a person between 70 and 80 years old with COVID-19, enrolled during active disease. The CDR3 nucleotides read TGTGCCAGCAGTTCCCCCCCCGTCAGCGGGAGGGCCCACGAGCAGTACTTC. Amino acids: CASSSPPVSGRAHEQYF.